A selection of T cell receptor beta chains follows, all from one sample in a study of blood T cells in healthy people across ages. TCRdb reprocessed the 5' RACE reads with MiXCR, giving one entry per CDR3 protein. Of about 1.8 million distinct CDR3 sequences in the sample, about 50% were seen once. Specimen: blood. The receptors derive from a woman aged 40-49 years in good health. CDR3s include the opening cysteine and the closing phenylalanine or tryptophan. A D gene is named only where the DNA matches it firmly. Only part of the rows carry a size: once, few, many, or a class if the clone is expanded.

d_call: NA; v_call: TRBV3-1; j_call: TRBJ2-3; clone_size: many; cdr3_nt: TGTGCCAGCAGCCAAAAGGGCGATCGTACGCAGTATTTT; cdr3_aa: CASSQKGDRTQYF
d_call: NA; v_call: TRBV4-2; j_call: TRBJ2-3; clone_size: NA; cdr3_nt: TGTGCCAGCAGCCAAACCATGGGTCAGGGGAGCACAGATACGCGGTATTTT; cdr3_aa: CASSQTMGQGSTDTRYF
d_call: TRBD1; v_call: TRBV29-1; j_call: TRBJ2-5; clone_size: NA; cdr3_nt: TGCAGCGTGGGGACAGCTCAGGGGGAGACCCAGTACTTC; cdr3_aa: CSVGTAQGETQYF
d_call: TRBD2; v_call: TRBV13; j_call: TRBJ2-7; clone_size: many; cdr3_nt: TGTGCCAGCAGCTTAGGGACTAGCGGTAACTACGAGCAGTACTTC; cdr3_aa: CASSLGTSGNYEQYF
d_call: TRBD1; v_call: TRBV3-1; j_call: TRBJ1-2; clone_size: NA; cdr3_nt: TGTGCCAGCAGCCATTCTAACAGGGGGCGTAACTATGGCTACACCTTC; cdr3_aa: CASSHSNRGRNYGYTF
d_call: NA; v_call: TRBV29-1; j_call: TRBJ2-1; clone_size: NA; cdr3_nt: TGCAGCGTTGGGGACCGACTAGGGTCGGGTGAGCAGTTCTTC; cdr3_aa: CSVGDRLGSGEQFF
d_call: NA; v_call: TRBV15; j_call: TRBJ2-3; clone_size: NA; cdr3_nt: TGTGCCACCAGCAGAGATCTCGGAGGGAGGGATACGCAGTATTTT; cdr3_aa: CATSRDLGGRDTQYF
d_call: TRBD1; v_call: TRBV5-1; j_call: TRBJ2-3; clone_size: NA; cdr3_nt: TGCGCCAGCAGCTCAGCCGGGACAGGGGTGAGCACGGATACGCAGTATTTT; cdr3_aa: CASSSAGTGVSTDTQYF
d_call: NA; v_call: TRBV4-3; j_call: TRBJ2-1; clone_size: many; cdr3_nt: TGCGCCAGCAGCCAAGAGACGGCGGGTAATGAGCAGTTCTTC; cdr3_aa: CASSQETAGNEQFF
d_call: NA; v_call: TRBV12-3/TRBV12-4; j_call: TRBJ2-3; clone_size: NA; cdr3_nt: TGTGCCAGCACAATAAAAGGGGCTAGCACAGATACGCAGTATTTT; cdr3_aa: CASTIKGASTDTQYF
d_call: NA; v_call: TRBV6-4; j_call: TRBJ2-7; clone_size: once; cdr3_nt: TGTGCCAGCAGGGAACGCACCTACGAGCAGTACTTC; cdr3_aa: CASRERTYEQYF
d_call: NA; v_call: TRBV7-9; j_call: TRBJ2-3; clone_size: NA; cdr3_nt: TGTGCCAGCAGCGCCGCGACTGCAGATACGCAGTATTTT; cdr3_aa: CASSAATADTQYF
d_call: NA; v_call: TRBV5-1; j_call: TRBJ2-1; clone_size: NA; cdr3_nt: TGCGCCAGCAGCTTGTTCTCTTCAGGGGACCTACTGTACGAGCAGTTCTTC; cdr3_aa: CASSLFSSGDLLYEQFF
d_call: TRBD2; v_call: TRBV4-2; j_call: TRBJ2-7; clone_size: NA; cdr3_nt: TGTGCCAGCAGCCAAGCGACTAGCGGGAAAGACTACGAGCAGTACTTC; cdr3_aa: CASSQATSGKDYEQYF
d_call: TRBD1; v_call: TRBV6-1; j_call: TRBJ1-1; clone_size: NA; cdr3_nt: TGTGCCAGCAGACCGACAGGGGGTATGGAAGCTTTCTTT; cdr3_aa: CASRPTGGMEAFF
d_call: NA; v_call: TRBV20-1; j_call: TRBJ1-1; clone_size: NA; cdr3_nt: TGCAGTGCTAGGATTTGGAACACTGAAGCTTTCTTT; cdr3_aa: CSARIWNTEAFF
d_call: TRBD2; v_call: TRBV4-2; j_call: TRBJ2-7; clone_size: few; cdr3_nt: TGTGCCAGCAGCCAGAGCGGGGGGGATTACTACGAGCAGTACTTC; cdr3_aa: CASSQSGGDYYEQYF
d_call: NA; v_call: TRBV4-3; j_call: TRBJ1-2; clone_size: NA; cdr3_nt: TGCGCCAGCAGCGATGGACGGGGAGGAGACTACACCTTC; cdr3_aa: CASSDGRGGDYTF
d_call: TRBD2; v_call: TRBV10-3; j_call: TRBJ2-2; clone_size: NA; cdr3_nt: TGTGCCATCAGTGAGTCGCTAGCCGGGACTAGAGGGGAGCTGTTTTTT; cdr3_aa: CAISESLAGTRGELFF
d_call: NA; v_call: TRBV10-3; j_call: TRBJ2-1; clone_size: NA; cdr3_nt: TGTGCCATCAATTCCAGGGTTACCGAGACCCAGTTCTTC; cdr3_aa: CAINSRVTETQFF
d_call: TRBD1; v_call: TRBV6-2/TRBV6-3; j_call: TRBJ2-6; clone_size: NA; cdr3_nt: TGTGCCAGCAGTGGGGGACAGCTGGACTCTGGGACCAACGTCCTGACTTTC; cdr3_aa: CASSGGQLDSGTNVLTF
d_call: NA; v_call: TRBV7-9; j_call: TRBJ2-4; clone_size: NA; cdr3_nt: TGCGCCAGCAGCACCCCGACCGATTCCAAAAACATTCAGTACTTC; cdr3_aa: CASSTPTDSKNIQYF
d_call: TRBD2; v_call: TRBV2; j_call: TRBJ2-7; clone_size: once; cdr3_nt: TGTGCCAGCAAGGGACTAGCGGGGGATCTCTACGAGCAGTACTTC; cdr3_aa: CASKGLAGDLYEQYF
d_call: NA; v_call: TRBV20-1; j_call: TRBJ2-4; clone_size: NA; cdr3_nt: TGCAGTGCTCGTCCCTCGTTGGTCGAAAACATTCAGTACTTC; cdr3_aa: CSARPSLVENIQYF
d_call: TRBD2; v_call: TRBV7-9; j_call: TRBJ2-1; clone_size: NA; cdr3_nt: TGTGCCAGCAGCGATCCTGGGGGGGGTCGGTACAATGAGCAGTTCTTC; cdr3_aa: CASSDPGGGRYNEQFF
d_call: NA; v_call: TRBV7-3; j_call: TRBJ1-2; clone_size: few; cdr3_nt: TGTGCCAGCAGCGAGAGGGGAGCGGGCTCGGGCTACACCTTC; cdr3_aa: CASSERGAGSGYTF
d_call: NA; v_call: TRBV24-1; j_call: TRBJ2-2; clone_size: once; cdr3_nt: TGTGCCACCAGGGGAGACAGCCTTACGAACACCGGGGAGCTGTTTTTT; cdr3_aa: CATRGDSLTNTGELFF
d_call: NA; v_call: TRBV5-1; j_call: TRBJ1-1; clone_size: NA; cdr3_nt: TGCGCCAGCAGCTGGGGACTGAATGCCATGAACACTGAAGCTTTCTTT; cdr3_aa: CASSWGLNAMNTEAFF
d_call: NA; v_call: TRBV28; j_call: TRBJ2-6; clone_size: NA; cdr3_nt: TGTGGGAGTTCTGGGGCCAACGTCCTGACTTTC; cdr3_aa: CGSSGANVLTF
d_call: TRBD1; v_call: TRBV24-1; j_call: TRBJ1-2; clone_size: NA; cdr3_nt: TGTGCCACCAGTGGCAAGGACAGGCTCTATGGCTACACCTTC; cdr3_aa: CATSGKDRLYGYTF
d_call: TRBD2; v_call: TRBV12-3/TRBV12-4; j_call: TRBJ2-7; clone_size: NA; cdr3_nt: TGTGCCAGCAGAGGGACTAGCGGTATTGCGTACTTC; cdr3_aa: CASRGTSGIAYF
d_call: TRBD1; v_call: TRBV6-1; j_call: TRBJ2-1; clone_size: NA; cdr3_nt: TGTGCCAGCACCGAGACGACAGGGTCGGGTGAGCAGTTCTTC; cdr3_aa: CASTETTGSGEQFF
d_call: TRBD2; v_call: TRBV7-2; j_call: TRBJ2-3; clone_size: NA; cdr3_nt: TGTGCCAGCAGCTTAGTACCGGGGGGGGTTGGAAATACGCAGTATTTT; cdr3_aa: CASSLVPGGVGNTQYF
d_call: NA; v_call: TRBV11-3; j_call: TRBJ2-3; clone_size: NA; cdr3_nt: TGTGCCAGCAGCTTAAGCTCATTCAGGGGTTCAACAGATACGCAGTATTTT; cdr3_aa: CASSLSSFRGSTDTQYF
d_call: TRBD2; v_call: TRBV6-2/TRBV6-3; j_call: TRBJ2-3; clone_size: NA; cdr3_nt: TGTGCCAGCAGTTACTGGCGGGGGGGCACAGATACGCAGTATTTT; cdr3_aa: CASSYWRGGTDTQYF
d_call: NA; v_call: TRBV20-1; j_call: TRBJ1-2; clone_size: NA; cdr3_nt: TGCAGTGCTAGAAATCCCACGGGGAACTATGGCTACACCTTC; cdr3_aa: CSARNPTGNYGYTF
d_call: TRBD2; v_call: TRBV12-3/TRBV12-4; j_call: TRBJ2-5; clone_size: NA; cdr3_nt: TGTGCCAGCAGTTCCAATCCGGGACTAGCGGAAGAGACCCAGTACTTC; cdr3_aa: CASSSNPGLAEETQYF
d_call: NA; v_call: TRBV7-2; j_call: TRBJ2-1; clone_size: many; cdr3_nt: TGTGCCAGCAGCTTAGCCGGGTTGGGTGAGCAGTTCTTC; cdr3_aa: CASSLAGLGEQFF
d_call: TRBD2; v_call: TRBV3-1; j_call: TRBJ2-1; clone_size: few; cdr3_nt: TGTGCCAGCAGCCCCCGGGCGGGCGGGGGGACCTACAATGAGCAGTTCTTC; cdr3_aa: CASSPRAGGGTYNEQFF
d_call: NA; v_call: TRBV6-5; j_call: TRBJ1-2; clone_size: NA; cdr3_nt: TGTGCCAGCGCCCTACTCGGGGCAGGGGTACAGAAACACACCTTC; cdr3_aa: CASALLGAGVQKHTF
d_call: NA; v_call: TRBV5-4; j_call: TRBJ2-5; clone_size: NA; cdr3_nt: TGTGCCAGCAGCTTAGCCGTTAGGGGGACCGAAGAGACCCAGTACTTC; cdr3_aa: CASSLAVRGTEETQYF
d_call: NA; v_call: TRBV4-3; j_call: TRBJ2-7; clone_size: NA; cdr3_nt: TGCGCCAGCAGCCGACGAGAGAGCAACTACGAGCAGTACTTC; cdr3_aa: CASSRRESNYEQYF
d_call: TRBD1; v_call: TRBV28; j_call: TRBJ2-1; clone_size: few; cdr3_nt: TGTGCCAGCAGAAAGACAGGGCTGGCTGAGCAGTTCTTC; cdr3_aa: CASRKTGLAEQFF